A selection of T cell receptor beta chains follows, all from one sample in a study of glioma-infiltrating T cells. Using its own MiXCR run on the multiplex PCR reads, TCRdb lists one record per CDR3 protein. The table records over 2,500 distinct CDR3 sequences, approximately 45% of them present only once. Source material: glioma tissue, nonneoplastic brain tissue, or PBMCs (not recorded which). These receptors were taken from a human donor with low-grade glioma or glioblastoma, undergoing nonglioma brain surgery, or in good health (not recorded which). CDR3s leave out the opening cysteine and the closing phenylalanine or tryptophan. D genes are given only for firm matches. Clone size is shown for a subset of rows, as once, few, many or a class of expanded clone.

clone_size d_call j_call v_call cdr3_aa
few - TRBJ2-1 TRBV30 AWSDLSGDYNEQF
- - - TRBV29-1 IVEDQGWTGELF
many TRBD2 TRBJ2-6 TRBV2 ASGGGKSGANVLT
many - TRBJ1-3 TRBV4-3 ASSQVRSDIDTIY
medium-sized - TRBJ1-6 TRBV6-1 ASSEGPGGVSPLH
medium-sized TRBD2 TRBJ2-1 TRBV4-2 ASSRGTSASNEQF
many TRBD1 TRBJ1-2 TRBV3-1 ASSQDRGLGGYT
large - TRBJ2-7 TRBV6-1 ASRQGPSNSYEQY
- TRBD1 TRBJ1-6 TRBV7-2 ASSLTLRGTNSPLH
- - TRBJ2-1 TRBV4-2 ASSPGDEQL
many - TRBJ1-2 TRBV4-2 ASSPRDGDYGYT
medium-sized - TRBJ2-5 TRBV27 ASSLMGEGETQY
many - TRBJ2-5 TRBV4-3 ASSQDHIRAGETQY
many - TRBJ2-1 TRBV15 ATSREGPRNEQF
- TRBD2 TRBJ2-7 TRBV7-3 ASSHTGTRAYEQY
- TRBD2 TRBJ2-7 TRBV12-3/TRBV12-4 ASSLDPGGSYEQY
medium-sized - TRBJ1-2 TRBV6-1 ASSVLQTALYGYT
- - TRBJ2-1 TRBV19 ASSMASASYNEEF
medium-sized - TRBJ1-1 TRBV5-1 ASSLDSVDTEAF
- - TRBJ2-7 TRBV28 ASSSVGGPYEQY
- - TRBJ1-1 TRBV6-6 ASSPDHGHHNTEVF
- - TRBJ1-4 TRBV6-5 DSSFYICSASPPDSQTTNEKLF
- - TRBJ1-5 TRBV20-1 SAIGLNQPQH
hyperexpanded - TRBJ2-7 TRBV28 ASSALTLGEQY
many - TRBJ2-1 TRBV7-8 ASSLAFSRGNEQF
many TRBD2 TRBJ2-1 TRBV4-3 ASSLTGASGEQF
medium-sized - TRBJ1-1 TRBV28 ASSFPSLEVAF
- TRBD2 TRBJ2-1 TRBV28 ASIPFSGSRGEQF
- TRBD2 TRBJ2-1 TRBV6-5 VSSVLAGGYSEQF
medium-sized - TRBJ2-2 TRBV27 ASSPPLLTGPGELF
many TRBD2 TRBJ2-1 TRBV3-1 ASSQDPLAGDNEQF
many - TRBJ1-4 TRBV7-9 ASSLVKSNEKLF
medium-sized - TRBJ2-3 TRBV27 ASSLSMGDTQY
- - TRBJ1-2 TRBV7-9 ARSLRAEDRGYT
medium-sized - TRBJ2-7 TRBV7-9 ASTPVTGPYEQY
many - TRBJ2-1 TRBV10-3 AVRGRGGNNEQF
many TRBD1 TRBJ2-7 TRBV5-4 ASSLGATGGYEQY
- - TRBJ1-1 TRBV28 ASSQLTSGRNEMLMNTEAF
medium-sized TRBD2 TRBJ2-1 TRBV6-2/TRBV6-3 ASRRLAGLLLNEQF
medium-sized - TRBJ2-7 TRBV4-3 ASSQTRISSYEQY
- - TRBJ1-1 TRBV6-1 AVMGTEAF
many - TRBJ2-2 TRBV2 ASTLARSVTGELF
- - TRBJ2-1 TRBV7-8 ASRLLRGASYNEQF
- TRBD1 TRBJ2-5 TRBV6-2/TRBV6-3 VSSPQGEETQY
many - TRBJ2-4 TRBV7-2 ASSSGAETWGTRAKNIQY
medium-sized - TRBJ1-1 TRBV25-1 ASREGNTEAF
- TRBD2 TRBJ2-2 TRBV6-1 ASSRGTKRAGELF
- - TRBJ1-1 TRBV6-9 ASSYWMGGTNTEAF
many - TRBJ1-5 TRBV3-1 ASSQNDRWGIGNQPQH
many - TRBJ2-5 TRBV18 ASSPGSGPRETQY